Below are 5 T cell receptor beta chains sequenced from a single sample in a study of T cell clonality in common variable immunodeficiency. Clones were sequenced by immunoSEQ multiplex PCR, and TCRdb holds only the in-frame ones, with some missing. There are approximately 81,000 clones in the sample, none observed a single time. The sample consisted of peripheral blood mononuclear cells. The receptor source for this set is a person between 18 and 75 years old in good health.

This clone has ten or more counts. Read coverage stops 3 residues before the CDR3 terminus; the germline J gene supplies the remainder. The chain is built from TRBV18 and TRBJ2-3; 10 bases are shared with TRBD1. The CDR3 spans 15 residues. Germline V CDR1 and CDR2: KGHSH, LQKENI. After removal of 5 bases from V and 4 bases from J, the junction contained 6 bases not matched to a gene. The sequenced CDR3 bases are TGTGCCAGCTCATCCGCCGGGACAGGGGCAGATACG. This encodes CASSSAGTGADT. Given in full, the CDR3 is CASSSAGTGADTQYF.

In this sample, this clone turned up many times. The CDR3 end is not reached by the read, which stops 3 residues before it; the germline J gene fills it in. The chain is built from TRBV18 and TRBJ2-7; 7 bases line up with TRBD1. There are 13 residues in the CDR3. Germline lookup yields CDR1 KGHSH and CDR2 LQKENI. Trimming removed 3 bases from V and 5 bases from J; junction bases left unmatched: 4. The CDR3 loop is CASSPTGSNEQYF. The DNA read from the CDR3 is TGTGCCAGCTCACCGACAGGGTCCAACGAG.

This clone was counted ten times or more. Read data end 3 residues before the CDR3 end; the end is taken from the germline J gene. The genes are TRBV12-3 or TRBV12-4 and TRBJ2-2; D not resolved. This CDR3 has 15 residues. V dropped 2 bases and J dropped 2 bases, with 9 bases sitting between them. The sequenced part of the CDR3 DNA is TGTGCCAGCAGTTTATTTATGGCTAACACCGGGGAG. Protein product: CASSLFMANTGE. In full, the CDR3 is CASSLFMANTGELFF.

In this sample, this clone turned up a few times. The read comes to an end 3 residues before the CDR3 does, leaving the germline J gene to fill in the end. V and J are TRBV5-1 and TRBJ2-3; TRBD1 agrees at 9 bases. The CDR3 extends over 17 amino acids. V lost 0 bases and J lost 7; bases outside the gene matches: 12. Germline V gene data show CDR1 as SGHRS and CDR2 as YFSETQ. CDR3 DNA, as far as it was read: TGCGCCAGCAGCTTGGGGCCGGGACAGGGTGAGCTAAATACG. It encodes CASSLGPGQGELNT. The full-length CDR3 reads as CASSLGPGQGELNTQYF.

This clone was seen at least ten times. From the germline J gene comes the end of the CDR3, since the read stops 3 residues before it. The chain has TRBV20-1 and TRBJ1-5; D may be TRBD1 (5 bases). There are 12 residues in the CDR3. In germline, CDR1 is DFQATT, CDR2 SNEGSKA (reference sequence). Trimming shortened V by 3 bases and J by 8 bases, and 11 bases separated the two germline ends. The part of the CDR3 DNA that was read is TGCAGTGCTAGTCCTAGAGGGGAGCCC. It encodes CSASPRGEP. The full CDR3 protein is CSASPRGEPQHF.